This TCR beta chain was profiled in a study of STAT5B mutations in CD4+ large granular lymphocyte leukemia. Broader study findings: Without HLA matching, higher CD4+ than CD8+ T-LGLL clonality could reflect small sample size. 8/27 top patient clones versus 2/35 control clones were TRBV06-family.

The table came from immunoSEQ multiplex PCR; TCRdb's copy has only in-frame clones and leaves some out. In the table there are about 38,000 clones, approximately 85% of which are singletons. To note about this clone: The target antigen is unknown.

Germline values: CDR1 MDHEN, CDR2 SYDVKM. The CDR3 is made up of 14 amino acids. Trimming stripped 9 bases from V and 4 bases from J, with 16 bases between. Input material: CD4+ T cells from blood buffy coats. The TCR sequence derives from a human donor in good health. The V call is TRBV28, the J call TRBJ2-1; tentatively, D is TRBD1 (6 bases). In nucleotides, the CDR3 is TGTGCCAGTATGACAGGCATCGGATACAATGAGCAGTTCTTC. Residues: CASMTGIGYNEQFF.